The clone carrying this T cell receptor beta chain turned up a few times. CDR1 and CDR2 (germline): MNHEY, SVGEGT. This CDR3 region has 13 residues. V shed 1 base and J shed 3 bases, with 6 bases lying between them. This sample was included in a study of T-cell reconstitution after alpha-beta-depleted transplantation in children. The TCRbeta library was prepared with unique molecular identifiers. Each CDR3 protein is one row after TCRdb ran MiXCR on the PCR reads. The sample records under 450,000 distinct CDR3 sequences, roughly 15% being singletons. This chain connects TRBV6-2 or TRBV6-3 to TRBJ1-1; no clear D. The origin of this receptor is a human donor who donated a stem cell graft to a child with Fanconi anemia. Sequencing used PBMCs, obtained from the stem cell graft. DNA for the CDR3: TGTGCCAGCAGTTACTTTGGCCACACTGAAGCTTTCTTT. Its translation: CASSYFGHTEAFF.